This T cell receptor (beta chain) was documented in a study of identical twins (dated by TCRdb to about 2016). Looking at the study overall: TCR alpha and beta repertoires from monozygotic twins, unrelated adults of various ages and cord blood were deep-sequenced to test whether fetal clonotypes persist. To rule out contamination, replicate twin experiments were performed at different times with different library preparation protocols. What the research found in general, with its limitations: A weaker excess of twin sharing was found in beta out-of-frame sequences because the signal-to-noise ratio was lowered by fewer shared sequences. Out-of-frame TCR alpha sequences shared between twins showed an excess of low generation-probability sequences compared with coincidental sharing between unrelated individuals. Because the same donors could not be followed over many years, conclusions were based on cross-sectional statistical analysis. In monozygotic twins, recombination models systematically underestimated out-of-frame TCR alpha sharing, but the models matched the sharing seen between unrelated individuals. Fewer insertions were carried by abundant cord blood beta clonotypes; a weaker similar trend was observed in young adult naive repertoires, while no such trend was observed in memory repertoires. Zero-insertion analyses could be partly confounded by invariant T cells such as MAIT and iNKT, although diverse VJ usage argued against such confounding for most clonotypes.

The library came from 5' RACE. The sequencer listed for this sample is Illumina HiSeq 2000. Template switching introduced a universal primer binding site; the final cDNA contained a unique molecular identifier, enabling accurate counting of TCR cDNA molecules. Specific primers in the conserved constant-segment region were used to synthesize first-strand cDNA for TCR alpha and beta chains. To control for contamination, each cDNA library was double barcoded with a SMART-Mk sample barcode plus Illumina barcodes. TruSeq adapter sequences along with Illumina sample barcodes were introduced in two successive PCR steps. The TCR alpha and beta cDNA libraries were sequenced on the Illumina HiSeq platform using custom primers. The authors' analysis ran thus. Raw reads were processed with MiGEC to extract unique molecular identifiers, and MiXCR was used to determine CDR3 positions. For each individual, recombination models were inferred using an EM algorithm with the repgenHMM and IGoR tools. The analysis of shared clonotypes was done with the tcR package in R, with sharing normalized by the product of cloneset sizes. To study raw recombination without the effects of thymic and clonal selection, out-of-frame nonproductive sequences were analyzed. TCRdb reanalyzed the raw reads on its own, using fastp at Q25 for trimming and MiXCR for clone calling, and kept in-frame beta chains. Entries that share a CDR3 protein sequence are merged under the most common genes and DNA. TCRdb, rather than the study authors, made the V and J calls. The sample profile shows about 1.7 million distinct CDR3 sequences; roughly 35% of them were found once. The leading ten clones occupy 0.27% of the sample.

Concerning this clonotype itself: Its antigen has not been determined. Base qualities are not at hand, and no much larger clone is one base apart.

At the junction V is shortened by 4 bases and J by 0 bases, with 13 bases in between. Sequences LGHDT (CDR1) and YNNKEL (CDR2) are obtained from the germline V gene (reference sequence). The CDR3 measures 15 amino acids from cysteine to phenylalanine. Only the CDR3 DNA is retained, 45 bases long and in frame from the first base. All donors were healthy Caucasians. Material: cord blood. The chain links TRBV3-1 with TRBJ2-7; the D gene is possibly TRBD1, with 5 bases matching. The TCR comes from a newborn girl in good health. The encoded CDR3 is CASSRSTESSYEQYF. The bases are TGTGCCAGCAGCCGGTCGACAGAGAGCTCCTACGAGCAGTACTTC.